This TCR beta chain was profiled in a study of shared clonotypes between healthy human individuals. Per germline, CDR1 LNHNV and CDR2 YYDKDF (reference sequence). Trimming removed 0 bases from V and 6 bases from J; junction bases left unmatched: 4. The length of the CDR3 is 17 residues. In replicate PCRs of sorted subsets, approximately 190 ng DNA, about 30,000 T cell genomes, was used. Sequencing used immunoSEQ multiplex PCR; TCRdb keeps in-frame clones, though not all of them. Here the sample spans 2 million to 2.5 million clones, around 90% being singletons. The chain has TRBV15 and TRBJ2-1; TRBD2 matches 14 bases. The receptor's source is a man between 18 and 35 years old in good health. Some clones in this sample may be carry-over from other donors' samples. Sequencing used naive CD4+ T cells from PBMCs. Noted subset: CD45RA+ positively selected. The CDR3 DNA sequence: TGTGCCACCAGCAGAGACCCCGGGACTAGCGGGAGCAATGAGCAGTTCTTC. It is translated as CATSRDPGTSGSNEQFF.